A selection of T cell receptor beta chains follows, all from one sample in a study of shared clonotypes between healthy human individuals. Measured with immunoSEQ multiplex PCR; TCRdb has only the in-frame clones, and not every one. Among approximately 1,000,000 clones listed, about 80% were seen once. Sequencing was done on a sample of memory CD4+ T cells from PBMCs. The receptors derive from a man between 18 and 35 years old in good health. Some clones in this sample may be carry-over from other donors' samples. The CDR3 runs from the conserved cysteine through the conserved F or W. Fields, in order: J gene, clone size, V gene, D gene, CDR3 DNA, CDR3 protein. The D gene is left open where the match is weak. The size entry is marked missing in some rows and otherwise reads once, few, many or a size class.

>TRBJ2-7|few|TRBV7-8|NA
TGTGCCAGCAGCTTCATAAGGGGCAGGGGCTCCTACGAGCAGTACTTC
CASSFIRGRGSYEQYF
>TRBJ1-5|few|TRBV21-1|NA
TGTGCCAGCAGCAAAGGGGACACCCGCAATCAGCCCCAGCATTTT
CASSKGDTRNQPQHF
>TRBJ2-7|few|TRBV11-2|TRBD2
TGTGCCAGCAGCGGACTAGCGGGAGACTACGAGCAGTACTTC
CASSGLAGDYEQYF
>TRBJ2-7|NA|TRBV7-2|TRBD2
TGTGCCAGCAGCTTAGCTAGCGGGAACTCCTACGAGCAGTACTTC
CASSLASGNSYEQYF
>TRBJ1-2|NA|TRBV18|TRBD1
TGTGCCAGCTCAGATGACAGGGACTATGGCTACACCTTC
CASSDDRDYGYTF
>TRBJ1-4|NA|TRBV7-3|NA
TGTGCCAGCAGCTCCTCCGGGGCGCAGGGTGAAAAACTGTTTTTT
CASSSSGAQGEKLFF
>TRBJ1-1|NA|TRBV29-1|NA
TGCAGCGTCTCCAGGATAGAGTACACTGAAGCTTTCTTT
CSVSRIEYTEAFF
>TRBJ2-2|NA|TRBV5-4|NA
TGTGCCAGCAGCCACCGACAGCCTAACACCGGGGAGCTGTTTTTT
CASSHRQPNTGELFF
>TRBJ1-5|NA|TRBV2|NA
TGTGCCAGCAGTCCCCGGGGCCCGGGGACGTCGGGTCAGCCCCAGCATTTT
CASSPRGPGTSGQPQHF
>TRBJ2-3|many|TRBV6-5|NA
TGTGCCAGCAGTTACGGTCTCTCTAGCACAGATACGCAGTATTTT
CASSYGLSSTDTQYF
>TRBJ2-3|once|TRBV6-6|NA
TGTGCCAGCAGTTACCGGCCCGGGACTAGCACAGATACGCAGTATTTT
CASSYRPGTSTDTQYF
>TRBJ2-3|NA|TRBV28|NA
TGTGCCAGCAGTCGACTAGGGTCTCGCACAGATACGCAGTATTTT
CASSRLGSRTDTQYF
>TRBJ2-7|few|TRBV7-9|NA
TGTGCCAGCAGCTTAGCAGGAGGCACCTACGAGCAGTACTTC
CASSLAGGTYEQYF
>TRBJ2-7|NA|TRBV11-3|NA
TGTGCCAGCAGCTTAGAAGGCAGGGAGGACGAGCAGTACTTC
CASSLEGREDEQYF
>TRBJ1-1|once|TRBV5-1|NA
TGCGCCAGCAGCATTGGGTCCCCAGACACTGAAGCTTTCTTT
CASSIGSPDTEAFF
>TRBJ2-2|NA|TRBV2|TRBD1
TGTGCCAGCAAGGACAGGGGGCCTATCGGGGAGCTGTTTTTT
CASKDRGPIGELFF
>TRBJ2-5|NA|TRBV11-3|TRBD2
TGTGCCAGCAGCCCGGGACTAGCGGGAGCAGGAGAGACCCAGTACTTC
CASSPGLAGAGETQYF
>TRBJ2-1|NA|TRBV27|NA
TGTGCCAGCAGTTTATACGGGAGAGGTAATGAGCAGTTCTTC
CASSLYGRGNEQFF
>TRBJ1-2|NA|TRBV28|NA
TGTGCCAGCCTGGAGAAGGACAGCGACTATGGCTACACCTTC
CASLEKDSDYGYTF
>TRBJ2-2|NA|TRBV28|NA
TGTGCCAGCAGTTCGGCGGTCCTTACTTACACCGGGGAGCTGTTTTTT
CASSSAVLTYTGELFF
>TRBJ2-1|NA|TRBV29-1|TRBD1
TGCAGCGCTTACAGGGGCATCTACAATGAGCAGTTCTTC
CSAYRGIYNEQFF
>TRBJ2-7|once|TRBV28|NA
TGTGCCAGCAGTTTGGGACTCCTGCACTTC
CASSLGLLHF
>TRBJ2-7|NA|TRBV27|NA
TGTGCCAGCAGTTTATCCCCCTCCAGAGAGGGCGAGCAGTACTTC
CASSLSPSREGEQYF
>TRBJ1-1|once|TRBV7-8|NA
TGTGCCAGCAGCACGCGACAGTCCGGTCTGTTCACTGAAGCTTTCTTT
CASSTRQSGLFTEAFF
>TRBJ1-2|many|TRBV29-1|TRBD1
TGCAGCGTGGGGACAGGCCGGGAGGGCTACACCTTC
CSVGTGREGYTF
>TRBJ2-1|NA|TRBV29-1|NA
TGCAGCGTTGAAGGTACTAGCTCATACTACAATGAGCAGTTCTTC
CSVEGTSSYYNEQFF
>TRBJ1-1|NA|TRBV15|TRBD1
TGTGCCACCAGCGTCCGGCAGGGGGACACTGAAGCTTTCTTT
CATSVRQGDTEAFF
>TRBJ2-6|once|TRBV5-1|NA
TGCGCCAGCAGCTTAACGGGGTCCGGGGCCAACGTCCTGACTTTC
CASSLTGSGANVLTF
>TRBJ2-1|once|TRBV6-6|TRBD2
TGTGCCAGCACCATCACTAGCGCCCTCCAGGCTGAGCAGTTCTTC
CASTITSALQAEQFF
>TRBJ2-2|NA|TRBV4-1|NA
TGCGCCAGCAGTCGTCAGGGTCCAGGCGCCGGGGAGCTGTTTTTT
CASSRQGPGAGELFF
>TRBJ2-7|once|TRBV28|NA
TGTGCCAGCAGCCTATTGAGGGAGCCTCCCTACGAGCAGTACTTC
CASSLLREPPYEQYF
>TRBJ2-1|many|TRBV10-3|NA
TGTGCCATCGGGGGCTCCGAAGATGAGCAGTTCTTC
CAIGGSEDEQFF
>TRBJ2-1|NA|TRBV2|NA
TGTGCCAGCAGTGAGTGGGCAGCAAGCGATGAGCAGTTCTTC
CASSEWAASDEQFF
>TRBJ2-2|once|TRBV28|TRBD1
TGTGCCAGCAGGCCGACAGGGGGAAACACCGGGGAGCTGTTTTTT
CASRPTGGNTGELFF
>TRBJ2-5|NA|TRBV7-7|NA
TGTGCCAGCAGCCCACCAGGGACCTGGGGGACCCAGTACTTC
CASSPPGTWGTQYF
>TRBJ2-5|NA|TRBV2|NA
TGTGCCAGCGGAGGGGAGACCCAGTACTTC
CASGGETQYF
>TRBJ1-2|NA|TRBV5-4|NA
TGTGCCAGCAGCCTGAAAGGACCCATCAGAGATGGCTACACCTTC
CASSLKGPIRDGYTF
>TRBJ2-3|NA|TRBV7-3|TRBD2
TGTGCCAGCAGCCAACTAGCGGGGGAACTCACAGATACGCAGTATTTT
CASSQLAGELTDTQYF
>TRBJ1-2|NA|TRBV4-3|TRBD1
TGCGCCAGCAGCCAAGAGGGACAGGGGAACTATGGCTACACCTTC
CASSQEGQGNYGYTF
>TRBJ2-3|NA|TRBV11-2|NA
TGTGCCAGCAGCTTAGATCTTCCAGATACGCAGTATTTT
CASSLDLPDTQYF
>TRBJ2-1|NA|TRBV11-2|TRBD2
TGTGCCAGCAGCTTATCGAGCGGGAGAATCAGTGAGCAGTTCTTC
CASSLSSGRISEQFF
>TRBJ2-7|NA|TRBV12-5|NA
TGTGCTAGTGGTTTGGACCCGTCTGGGGCCTACGAGCAGTACTTC
CASGLDPSGAYEQYF
>TRBJ1-1|NA|TRBV28|TRBD1
TGTGCCAGCAGTTCATATTATCAAACGACAGGGGAGTCGGGCACTGAAGCTTTCTTT
CASSSYYQTTGESGTEAFF
>TRBJ2-5|few|TRBV5-4|NA
TGTGCCAGCAGCTTCACAGGGAAAGAGACCCAGTACTTC
CASSFTGKETQYF
>TRBJ2-7|few|TRBV28|NA
TGTGCCAGCAGTGTCCCACTCGGGGGGCCTAACTACGAGCAGTACTTC
CASSVPLGGPNYEQYF
>TRBJ2-7|NA|TRBV28|NA
TGTGCCAGCAGTTTAACTAGCCTACCCTACGAGCAGTACTTC
CASSLTSLPYEQYF